These T cell receptor beta chains were read from a single sample in a study of T-cell memory formation after mild COVID-19. TCRdb reprocessed the 5' RACE reads via MiXCR and lists one record per CDR3 protein. The profile shows 110,000 to 150,000 distinct CDR3 sequences, almost 25% of them singletons. Material: PBMCs or a T cell subset sorted from them (not recorded which). Source of these receptors: an adult woman who had mild COVID-19 (a few samples of this study predate the infection). Cell type and time point are not known. Each CDR3 is given with its conserved first and last residue. The D gene is left open where the match is weak. Rows may omit the clone size; those that give it use once, few, many or a size class.

CDR3 DNA	CDR3 protein	V gene	clone size	D gene	J gene
TGTGCCAGCAGCTCCCTCGGACAGGCGGGAAAACTGTTTTTT	CASSSLGQAGKLFF	TRBV7-9	few	TRBD1	TRBJ1-4
TGTGCCAGCAGAGAGGTTCGGAACACTGAAGCTTTCTTT	CASREVRNTEAFF	TRBV6-1	few	-	TRBJ1-1
TGCGCCAGCAGCTTGGCCCGGACAGGGACCACTGAAGCTTTCTTT	CASSLARTGTTEAFF	TRBV5-1	-	TRBD1	TRBJ1-1
TGTGCCAGCAGCTTAAGCGTCGGGACAGGGTTTAACACTGAAGCTTTCTTT	CASSLSVGTGFNTEAFF	TRBV7-8	-	TRBD1	TRBJ1-1
TGTGCCAGCAGTTATGGGACAGCCACTAGCACAGATACGCAGTATTTT	CASSYGTATSTDTQYF	TRBV6-5	-	TRBD1	TRBJ2-3
TGCAGTGCTAGGAACCGACTCACCTACGAGCAGTACTTC	CSARNRLTYEQYF	TRBV20-1	few	-	TRBJ2-7
TGTGCCACCAGTGAGGCCCCCTCAGATACGCAGTATTTT	CATSEAPSDTQYF	TRBV24-1	-	-	TRBJ2-3
TGCGCCAGCAGCCAAGTTACCCCTCTTTACACTGAAGCTTTCTTT	CASSQVTPLYTEAFF	TRBV4-1	-	-	TRBJ1-1
TGCAGCGTTGAAGGGGGACAGTCCTATGGCTACACCTTC	CSVEGGQSYGYTF	TRBV29-1	many	TRBD1	TRBJ1-2
TGTGCCAGCAGCTTATCACGGCGGGGGAGGAACACTGAAGCTTTCTTT	CASSLSRRGRNTEAFF	TRBV13	few	-	TRBJ1-1
TGTGCCAGCAGCAAAGTGGTGGCTGGGAACGCCTACGAGCAGTACTTC	CASSKVVAGNAYEQYF	TRBV21-1	few	-	TRBJ2-7
TGCAGCGTTGATACGGGAGGAGGCTATGGCTACACCTTC	CSVDTGGGYGYTF	TRBV29-1	few	-	TRBJ1-2
TGCAGCGCTAAACCCGGACAGGGGAACGCAAATTCACCCCTCCACTTT	CSAKPGQGNANSPLHF	TRBV29-1	-	TRBD1	TRBJ1-6
TGTGCCAGCAGCCTCAGAGGCGGGAGGGCGACAGATACGCAGTATTTT	CASSLRGGRATDTQYF	TRBV9	few	TRBD2	TRBJ2-3
TGCAGCGTGGACAGGACAGGGGGCGGCAATGAGCAGTTCTTC	CSVDRTGGGNEQFF	TRBV29-1	-	TRBD1	TRBJ2-1
TGTGCCATCAGCGAGGCGGGAGGGAACCAAGAGACCCAGTACTTC	CAISEAGGNQETQYF	TRBV10-3	-	TRBD2	TRBJ2-5
TGTGCCAGCTCAACATCGGGAGCCACCGGGGAGCTGTTTTTT	CASSTSGATGELFF	TRBV18	-	-	TRBJ2-2
TGCAGCGTTGAAGGGGGGGGTAGCGGAGAGACCCAGTACTTC	CSVEGGGSGETQYF	TRBV29-1	few	TRBD2	TRBJ2-5
TGTGCCAGCAGTTACACTCCGGGGACAATAAACACCGGGGAGCTGTTTTTT	CASSYTPGTINTGELFF	TRBV6-5	once	-	TRBJ2-2
TGTGCCAGCAGTTACTCCGGGGGCTTGCCCCAGCATTTT	CASSYSGGLPQHF	TRBV6-2/TRBV6-3	few	-	TRBJ1-5
TGTGCCAGCAGCGTAGCTGACGGGGGGATTACAGATACGCAGTATTTT	CASSVADGGITDTQYF	TRBV9	-	TRBD2	TRBJ2-3
TGCGCCAGCAGCCAAAGACAGGGGATTGGGAATTCACCCCTCCACTTT	CASSQRQGIGNSPLHF	TRBV4-1	-	TRBD1	TRBJ1-6
TGTGCCAGCAGTGATTCTGCGAGGAGCTCCTACAATGAGCAGTTCTTC	CASSDSARSSYNEQFF	TRBV6-4	few	-	TRBJ2-1
TGTGCCAGCAGTTTTGTCGGCAGGGCCTATGGCTACACCTTC	CASSFVGRAYGYTF	TRBV12-3/TRBV12-4	-	-	TRBJ1-2
TGTGCCAGCAGCTCAGGACGGACTGAAGCTTTCTTT	CASSSGRTEAFF	TRBV7-9	-	-	TRBJ1-1
TGCGCCAGCAGCATCCACAGGATGAACACTGAAGCTTTCTTT	CASSIHRMNTEAFF	TRBV4-3	-	-	TRBJ1-1
TGCAGTGCTAGAGATGGACGGGATCACTATGGCTACACCTTC	CSARDGRDHYGYTF	TRBV20-1	-	-	TRBJ1-2
TGTGCCAGCAGTTACGAGGGGGCGGACACCGGGGAGCTGTTTTTT	CASSYEGADTGELFF	TRBV6-2/TRBV6-3	few	TRBD1	TRBJ2-2
TGTGCCAGCAGTTACGGACTAGCGGGAGTTTACAATGAGCAGTTCTTC	CASSYGLAGVYNEQFF	TRBV6-2/TRBV6-3	-	TRBD2	TRBJ2-1